This entry features one TCR beta chain sequence. Its antigen remains unidentified. Other DNA sequences in this specimen translate into the identical CDR3. The CDR3 contains 12 residues. The V gene's germline CDR1 is SGHRS and CDR2 YFSETQ. V lost 0 bases, J lost 6 bases, and 7 bases lay in between. This sample stems from a study of shared clonotypes between healthy human individuals. Selected positively for CCR7 and CD45RO-negative, naive CD8 cells excluded terminally differentiated effector memory CD45RA+ cells. Sequencing was performed with immunoSEQ multiplex PCR; in TCRdb, only in-frame clones are kept and a portion is missing. Of hundreds of thousands of clones in the sample, 85% to 95% were seen once. Notes on the study in general: Shared clonotypes across all four donors exceeded non-shared ones in generation probability. A few donors had around 5% of their naive CD4 clonotypes in common.

This sequence was found in a woman aged 25 to 39 in good health. This rearrangement joins TRBV5-1 to TRBJ2-7; D uncertain. The sequenced sample was naive CD8+ T cells sorted from blood. CDR3 protein: CASSLVGPEQYF. CDR3 bases: TGCGCCAGCAGCTTGGTTGGGCCCGAGCAGTACTTC.